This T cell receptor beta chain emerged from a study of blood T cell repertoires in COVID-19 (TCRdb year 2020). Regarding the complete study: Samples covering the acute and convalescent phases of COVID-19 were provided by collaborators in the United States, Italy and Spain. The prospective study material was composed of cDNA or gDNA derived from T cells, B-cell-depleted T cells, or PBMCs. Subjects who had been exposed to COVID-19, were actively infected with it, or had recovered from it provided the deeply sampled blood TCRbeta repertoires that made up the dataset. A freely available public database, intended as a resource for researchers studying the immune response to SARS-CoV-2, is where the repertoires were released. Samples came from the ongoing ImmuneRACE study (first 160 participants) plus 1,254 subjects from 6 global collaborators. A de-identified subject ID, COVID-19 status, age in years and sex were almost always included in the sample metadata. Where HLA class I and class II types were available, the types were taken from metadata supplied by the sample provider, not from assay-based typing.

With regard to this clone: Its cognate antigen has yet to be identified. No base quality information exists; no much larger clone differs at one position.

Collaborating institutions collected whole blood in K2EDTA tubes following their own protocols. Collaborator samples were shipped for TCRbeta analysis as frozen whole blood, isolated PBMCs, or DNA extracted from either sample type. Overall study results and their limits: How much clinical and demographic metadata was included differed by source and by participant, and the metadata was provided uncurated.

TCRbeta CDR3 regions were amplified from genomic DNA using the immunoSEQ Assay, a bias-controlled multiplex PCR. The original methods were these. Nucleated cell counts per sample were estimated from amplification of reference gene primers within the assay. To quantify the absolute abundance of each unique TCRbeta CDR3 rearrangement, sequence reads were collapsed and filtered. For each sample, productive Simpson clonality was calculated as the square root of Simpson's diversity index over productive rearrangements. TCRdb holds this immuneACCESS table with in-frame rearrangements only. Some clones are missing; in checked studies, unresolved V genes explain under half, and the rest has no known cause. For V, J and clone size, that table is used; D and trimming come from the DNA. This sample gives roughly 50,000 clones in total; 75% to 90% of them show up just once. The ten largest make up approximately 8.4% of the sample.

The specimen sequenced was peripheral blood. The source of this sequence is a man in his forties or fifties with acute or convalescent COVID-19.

The nucleotide sequence is given as TGCGCCAGCAGCCAAGATTACAGGCAGACCCAGTACTTC. Its coded protein is CASSQDYRQTQYF. The chain employs TRBV4-1 and TRBJ2-5, and TRBD1 may be the D gene, going by 5 matching bases. Between the V and J ends, shortened by 0 bases and 6 bases respectively, the junction contains 8 bases. The CDR3 runs 13 residues from the cysteine to the phenylalanine. Only the CDR3 part of the read is kept: 39 bases, read in frame from the first base. The germline V gene specifies MGHRA as CDR1 and YSYEKL as CDR2.